The 25 T cell receptor beta chains listed next were all sequenced from one sample in a study of T cells in Graves' hyperthyroidism and ophthalmopathy. The TCR beta CDR3 regions underwent amplification using RNA transcripts as the source. The HTBI primer set was used in a first-round RT-PCR of the TCR CDR3. Each CDR3 protein gets one entry after TCRdb re-called the multiplex PCR reads with MiXCR. The sample contains nearly 600,000 distinct CDR3 sequences, about 14% of which appear only once. Sequenced: blood. The source is a woman in her 30s with Graves' hyperthyroidism that later progressed to Graves' ophthalmopathy.

The chain joins TRBV6-1 to TRBJ2-7; TRBD2 matches 8 bases. Trimming removed 4 bases from V and 5 bases from J; junction bases left unmatched: 7. This CDR3 has 14 amino acids. The V gene's germline CDR1 is MNHNS and CDR2 SASEGT. In DNA, the CDR3 is TGTGCCAGCAGTGCGCCTAGCGGGCGGGACGAGCAGTACTTC. Its translation: CASSAPSGRDEQYF.

As to this clonotype: The junction departs from germline at one end; a sequencing error may be responsible. V gene TRBV28 combines with J gene TRBJ2-7, with 12 bases that match TRBD2. The CDR3 has 14 amino acids. Germline V gene lookup returns CDR1 MDHEN and CDR2 SYDVKM. In DNA, the CDR3 is TGTGCCAGCAGCCGGACTAGCGGGGCCTACAAGCAGTACTTC. Its translation is CASSRTSGAYKQYF.

This clonotype was picked up many times. CDR3 region: CSAPPKRGNEKLFF. CDR3 in DNA: TGCAGTGCCCCTCCGAAGAGGGGGAATGAAAAACTGTTTTTT. The chain carries TRBV20-1 and TRBJ1-4; D perhaps matches TRBD1 (6 bases). The CDR3 has 14 residues. Germline V gives CDR1 DFQATT, CDR2 SNEGSKA (reference sequence). V lost 6 bases, J lost 5 bases, and 16 bases lay in between.

This clonotype was observed many times. V gene TRBV6-2 or TRBV6-3 combines with J gene TRBJ2-1; a possible D gene is TRBD2 (5 bases). The CDR3 extends over 14 amino acids. V dropped 3 bases and J dropped 8 bases, with 14 bases sitting between them. CDR1 is MNHEY, CDR2 SVGEGT, per germline. Here the CDR3 DNA reads TGTGCCAGCAGTTATGACACGCGGGTCGATGAGCAGTTCTTC. Protein sequence: CASSYDTRVDEQFF.

This clonotype was recorded at least ten times. DNA of the CDR3: TGTGCCACCAAGGCGGCTGACACTGAAGCTTTCTTT. Translation gives CATKAADTEAFF. The gene calls are TRBV15 and TRBJ1-1; D gene unclear. The ends were cut back, 7 bases at V and 3 bases at J, with 9 bases in the middle. The CDR3 spans 12 residues. The V gene's germline CDR1 is LNHNV and CDR2 YYDKDF (reference sequence). Combining the CDR3 with reference TRBV15 and TRBJ1-1 gives the whole variable domain DAMVIQNPRYQVTQFGKPVTLSCSQTLNHNVMYWYQQKSSQAPKLLFHYYDKDFNNEADTPDNFQSRRPNTSFCFLDIRSPGLGDTAMYLCATKAADTEAFFGQGTRLTVV.

This clonotype has at least ten counts. This chain links TRBV2 with TRBJ2-6, with 9 bases lining up with TRBD1. Germline CDR1 and CDR2: SNHLY and FYNNEI. The CDR3 consists of 18 residues. The V gene end was trimmed by 6 bases and the J gene end by 0 bases; junction bases not matched to a gene: 9. This CDR3 reads CASSFQGTGLSGANVLTF. The DNA of the CDR3 is TGTGCCAGCAGCTTTCAAGGGACAGGGCTCTCTGGGGCCAACGTCCTGACTTTC.

This clonotype has ten or more counts. The rearrangement joins TRBV10-3 to TRBJ1-3, with D unclear. CDR1 is ENHRY and CDR2 is SYGVKD in the germline V gene. Trimming took off 0 bases at V and 9 bases at J, with 12 bases between the two ends. This CDR3 is 14 amino acids long. CDR3 amino acids: CAISESGPESTIYF. CDR3 bases: TGTGCCATCAGTGAGTCGGGCCCGGAGAGCACCATATATTTT.

The sample holds many counts of this clonotype. V and J are TRBV29-1 and TRBJ2-3; D may match TRBD1 or TRBD2 (6 bases each). Per the germline V gene, CDR1 is SQVTM and CDR2 is ANQGSEA. The length of the CDR3 is 14 residues. The V and J ends lost 6 bases and 4 bases respectively, with 17 bases between them. The CDR3 region is CSVPGGGASDTQYF. The CDR3 coding sequence is TGCAGCGTCCCAGGAGGGGGAGCTTCAGATACGCAGTATTTT.

This clonotype was seen at least ten times. The chain is built from TRBV10-3 and TRBJ1-2; a weak D match, TRBD1 (5 bases). The V gene lost 7 bases and the J gene lost 1 base, with 7 bases spanning the gap. The CDR3 runs 12 residues. The V gene's germline CDR1 is ENHRY and CDR2 SYGVKD. This CDR3 reads CAIKGFNYGYTF. The CDR3 DNA reads as TGTGCCATCAAGGGGTTTAACTATGGCTACACCTTC.

This clonotype was picked up a small number of times. The J gene is TRBJ2-5, the V gene TRBV5-5, with D tentatively TRBD2 (6 bases). V was cut by 5 bases and J by 1 base, with 12 bases left in between. Germline V lookup: CDR1 SGHKS, CDR2 YYEKEE (reference sequence). The CDR3 sequence is 14 residues long. CDR3 coding DNA: TGTGCCAGCAGTAATGGGGGGACCCAAGAGACCCAGTACTTC. Its protein is CASSNGGTQETQYF.

This clonotype was detected many times. In nucleotides, the CDR3 is TGTGCCAGCAGCCAAGGGGCAGGATCAATCTATGGCTACACCTTC. Translated, it gives CASSQGAGSIYGYTF. This rearrangement joins TRBV3-1 to TRBJ1-2; no definite D call. Trimming left V 1 base short and J 4 bases short, with 13 bases between. CDR3 length: 15 residues. Germline lookup yields CDR1 LGHDT and CDR2 YNNKEL (reference sequence).

V usage is TRBV2 and J usage is TRBJ1-2; 7 bases map to TRBD1. J lost 2 bases, V lost 0 bases, and 0 bases had no gene match. Germline V gene data show CDR1 as SNHLY and CDR2 as FYNNEI. There are 14 residues in the CDR3. Written as DNA, the CDR3 is TGTGCCAGCAGTGAAGCGACAGGGAACTATGGCTACACCTTC. Encoded protein: CASSEATGNYGYTF.

There are many counts of this clonotype. V and J are TRBV5-5 and TRBJ1-2; the D gene is possibly TRBD1 (5 bases). Germline V gene lookup returns CDR1 SGHKS and CDR2 YYEKEE (reference sequence). V was trimmed by 1 base and J by 6 bases, leaving 10 bases between them. The CDR3 spans 13 residues. The CDR3 sequence is CASSLWGEDGYTF. The CDR3 DNA is TGTGCCAGCAGCTTGTGGGGGGAGGATGGCTACACCTTC.

This clonotype was detected ten times or more. This chain links TRBV12-3 or TRBV12-4 with TRBJ2-3, with D hard to call. Trimming removed 5 bases at V and 2 bases at J, with 11 bases between. The CDR3 spans 14 residues. The DNA of the CDR3 is TGTGCCAGCAGTCCTGACGGAAACACAGATACGCAGTATTTT. Translating gives CASSPDGNTDTQYF.

This clonotype was detected many times. The rearrangement joins TRBV9 to TRBJ1-2; D gene unclear. With 3 bases removed from V and 2 bases from J, the gap between germline ends came to 14 bases. The CDR3 has 15 residues. In germline, CDR1 is SGDLS, CDR2 YYNGEE. The chain's CDR3 is CASSGGAGRNYGYTF. In nucleotides, the CDR3 is TGTGCCAGCAGCGGTGGCGCTGGCAGAAACTATGGCTACACCTTC.

The chain is built from TRBV15 and TRBJ1-6; the match to TRBD1 covers 8 bases. V gave up 3 bases and J gave up 6 bases; unmatched junction bases: 7. Germline V gene sequence: CDR1 LNHNV, CDR2 YYDKDF (reference sequence). The CDR3 contains 16 residues. CDR3 residues: CATSSTTQGANSPLHF. CDR3 DNA sequence: TGTGCCACCAGCAGTACTACGCAGGGGGCTAATTCACCCCTCCACTTT.

The rearrangement links TRBV6-1 to TRBJ1-5; D is ambiguous. Germline CDR1 and CDR2: MNHNS and SASEGT. The CDR3 covers 17 residues. V lost 6 bases, J lost 0 bases, and 18 bases lay in between. The CDR3 bases are TGTGCCAGCAGACCTTACGGGGTGGGAGATAGCAATCAGCCCCAGCATTTT. Its protein is CASRPYGVGDSNQPQHF.

This clonotype was seen repeatedly, ten times or more. V is TRBV29-1 and J is TRBJ1-1, with D perhaps matching TRBD1 (6 bases). The ends were cut back, 3 bases at V and 1 base at J, with 9 bases in the middle. The CDR3 is 13 amino acids. Germline V lookup: CDR1 SQVTM, CDR2 ANQGSEA. The CDR3 DNA sequence: TGCAGCGTTGACCAACAGGGGAACACTGAAGCTTTCTTT. This sequence encodes CSVDQQGNTEAFF.

This clonotype was detected a few times. DNA of the CDR3: TGTGCCAGCAGTCACATAGGATGGGGTCAGGACGAGCAGTACTTC. This sequence encodes CASSHIGWGQDEQYF. V gene TRBV6-1 combines with J gene TRBJ2-7, with unresolved D. Germline V gene data show CDR1 as MNHNS and CDR2 as SASEGT. CDR3 length: 15 amino acids. The V end lost 5 bases, the J end lost 5 bases, and 19 bases lay between the germline ends.

This clonotype was counted a few times. The junction and the germline gene differ at one end; a read error may be behind it. For the CDR3, the DNA is TGCACCGTTCTGGCAGGGATGGACACTGAAGCTTTCTTT. It encodes CTVLAGMDTEAFF. The chain combines TRBV29-1 with TRBJ1-1, with D tentatively TRBD1 (5 bases). The CDR3 is 13 amino acids. The germline V gene encodes CDR1 SQVTM and CDR2 ANQGSEA.

This clonotype appeared many times. The CDR3 region is CASSLLDGLSIYEQFF. The CDR3 bases are TGTGCCAGCAGTTTACTAGACGGACTCTCCATCTACGAGCAGTTCTTC. This chain links TRBV27 with TRBJ2-1; D is perhaps TRBD2 (5 bases). Per the germline V gene, CDR1 is MNHEY and CDR2 is SMNVEV (reference sequence). The length of the CDR3 is 16 residues. Trimming left V 2 bases short and J 10 bases short, with 21 bases between.

This clonotype occurred a few times. The genes are TRBV19 and TRBJ1-1; a possible D gene is TRBD1 (6 bases). The germline V gene has CDR1 LNHDA and CDR2 SQIVND (reference sequence). The CDR3 spans 14 residues. The V end was cut by 10 bases, the J end by 7 bases, with 22 bases between. The CDR3 reads CATTLGGLSDEAFF. The CDR3 region has the DNA TGTGCCACCACTCTAGGGGGTCTCTCTGATGAAGCTTTCTTT.

This clonotype was counted ten times or more. This rearrangement joins TRBV15 to TRBJ1-5; 8 nucleotides match TRBD1. Germline CDR1 is LNHNV and CDR2 is YYDKDF (reference sequence). The CDR3 consists of 16 residues. Trimming cost V 0 bases and J 6 bases; bases outside gene matches: 7. The CDR3 loop reads CATSREAQGVGQPQHF. The CDR3 DNA is TGTGCCACCAGCAGAGAGGCACAGGGGGTTGGTCAGCCCCAGCATTTT.

This clonotype has a count of ten or more. The rearrangement links TRBV6-1 to TRBJ1-2; 8 bases align to TRBD1. The trim removed 3 bases at V and 8 bases at J, leaving 14 bases unmatched. This CDR3 comprises 16 residues. Germline V gene sequence: CDR1 MNHNS, CDR2 SASEGT. The CDR3, as DNA: TGTGCCAGCAGTGACGTCCCGGGACAGGCTCTGAGGGGCTACACCTTC. Translation gives CASSDVPGQALRGYTF.

This clonotype was seen only a few times. The chain joins TRBV19 to TRBJ2-3; TRBD2 agrees at 7 bases. The CDR3 sequence is 14 residues long. In germline, CDR1 is LNHDA, CDR2 SQIVND (reference sequence). J lost 6 bases, V lost 5 bases, and 8 bases had no gene match. This CDR3 reads CASSSGGWEDTQYF. Here the CDR3 DNA reads TGTGCCAGTAGTTCCGGGGGGTGGGAGGATACGCAGTATTTT.